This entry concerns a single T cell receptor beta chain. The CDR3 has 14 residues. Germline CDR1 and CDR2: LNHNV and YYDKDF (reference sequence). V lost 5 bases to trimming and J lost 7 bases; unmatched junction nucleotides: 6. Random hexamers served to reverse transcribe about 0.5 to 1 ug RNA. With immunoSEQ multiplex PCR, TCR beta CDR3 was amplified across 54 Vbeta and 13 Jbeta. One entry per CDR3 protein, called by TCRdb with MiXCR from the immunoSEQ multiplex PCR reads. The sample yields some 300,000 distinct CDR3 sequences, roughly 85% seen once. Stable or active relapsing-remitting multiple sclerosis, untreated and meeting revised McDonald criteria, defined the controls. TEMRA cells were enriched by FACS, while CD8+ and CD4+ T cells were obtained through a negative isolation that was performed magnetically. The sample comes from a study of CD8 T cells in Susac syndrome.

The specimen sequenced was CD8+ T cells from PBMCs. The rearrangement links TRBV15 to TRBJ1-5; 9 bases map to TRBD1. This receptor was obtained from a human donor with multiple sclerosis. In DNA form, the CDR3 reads TGTGCCACCAGCTCCACAGGGGGCCGGCAGCCCCAGCATTTT. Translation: CATSSTGGRQPQHF.